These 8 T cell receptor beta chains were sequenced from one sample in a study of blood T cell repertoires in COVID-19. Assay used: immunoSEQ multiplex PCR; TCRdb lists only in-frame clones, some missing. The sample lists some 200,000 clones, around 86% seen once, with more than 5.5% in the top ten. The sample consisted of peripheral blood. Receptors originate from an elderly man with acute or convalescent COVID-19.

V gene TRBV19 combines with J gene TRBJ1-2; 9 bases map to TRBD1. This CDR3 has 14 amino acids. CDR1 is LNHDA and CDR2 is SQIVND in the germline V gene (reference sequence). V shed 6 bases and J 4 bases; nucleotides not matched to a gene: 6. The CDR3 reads CASRAGTGSYGYTF. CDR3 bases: TGTGCCAGTAGAGCCGGGACAGGGTCCTATGGCTACACCTTC.

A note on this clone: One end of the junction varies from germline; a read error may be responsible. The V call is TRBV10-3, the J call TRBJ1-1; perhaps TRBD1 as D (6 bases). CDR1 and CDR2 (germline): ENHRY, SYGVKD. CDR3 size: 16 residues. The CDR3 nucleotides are TGTGCCACCAGTTTAGAGGGGGGGGCTCAGGGCACTGAAGCTTTCTTT. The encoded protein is CATSLEGGAQGTEAFF.

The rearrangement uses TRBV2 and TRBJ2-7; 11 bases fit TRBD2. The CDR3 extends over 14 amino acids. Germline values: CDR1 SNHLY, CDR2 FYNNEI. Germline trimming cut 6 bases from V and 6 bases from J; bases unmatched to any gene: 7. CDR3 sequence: CASSTSGSLSEQYF. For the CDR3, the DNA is TGTGCCAGCAGCACTAGCGGGAGTTTAAGCGAGCAGTACTTC. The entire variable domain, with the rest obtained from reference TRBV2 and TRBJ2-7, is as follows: EPEVTQTPSHQVTQMGQEVILRCVPISNHLYFYWYRQILGQKVEFLVSFYNNEISEKSEIFDDQFSVERPDGSNFTLKIRSTKLEDSAMYFCASSTSGSLSEQYFGPGTRLTVT.

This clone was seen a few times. DNA of the CDR3: TGTGCCAGCAGCCGTTTCTACGCGCTAGCGGGTAGCACAGATACGCAGTATTTT. This gives the protein CASSRFYALAGSTDTQYF. The V and J genes are TRBV3-1 (or the pseudogene TRBV3-2) and TRBJ2-3; 8 bases map to TRBD2. Germline values: CDR1 LGHDT, CDR2 YNNKEL (reference sequence). Trimming took 4 bases from V and 0 from J; bases not matched to a gene: 12. This CDR3 spans 18 amino acids.

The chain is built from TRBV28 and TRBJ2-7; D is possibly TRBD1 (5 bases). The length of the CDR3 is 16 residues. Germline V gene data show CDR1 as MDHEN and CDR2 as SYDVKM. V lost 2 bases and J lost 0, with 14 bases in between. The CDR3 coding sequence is TGTGCCAGCAGTTTACCTGGGGCCGCAGACTCCTACGAGCAGTACTTC. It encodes CASSLPGAADSYEQYF.

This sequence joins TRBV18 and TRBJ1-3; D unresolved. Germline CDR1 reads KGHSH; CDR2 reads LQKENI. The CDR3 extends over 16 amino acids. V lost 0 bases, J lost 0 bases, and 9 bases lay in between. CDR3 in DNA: TGTGCCAGCTCACCACCGAACGGTCTCTCTGGAAACACCATATATTTT. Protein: CASSPPNGLSGNTIYF.

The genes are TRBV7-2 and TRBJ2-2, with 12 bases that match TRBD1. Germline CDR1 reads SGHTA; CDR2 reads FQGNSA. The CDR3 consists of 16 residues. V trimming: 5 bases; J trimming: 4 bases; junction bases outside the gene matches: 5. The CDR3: CASSRWGQGATGELFF. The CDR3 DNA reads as TGTGCCAGCAGCCGCTGGGGACAGGGGGCCACCGGGGAGCTGTTTTTT.

CDR3 region: CASSAQGGRWQPQHF. The CDR3, as DNA: TGTGCCAGCAGTGCACAGGGGGGCAGGTGGCAGCCCCAGCATTTT. This chain connects TRBV27 to TRBJ1-5, with TRBD1 matching over 8 bases. Trimming took 5 bases from V and 7 from J; bases not matched to a gene: 10. From germline, CDR1 is MNHEY and CDR2 SMNVEV (reference sequence). CDR3 size: 15 residues.